The sequence of this TCR beta chain was determined in a study of memory CD4+ T cells and cytomegalovirus serostatus. The sort gate was single viable CD3+CD4+CD8-CD45RO+ cells for memory CD4+ T cells. Donors' CMV status reflects serum IgG against pp150, pp28, p38, p52. This clone was picked up one time. TCRdb's copy holds only in-frame clones and misses some; the assay was immunoSEQ multiplex PCR. The sample includes some 48,000 clones, around four fifths seen only once; the top ten take over 0.5%. Sequencing was carried out using memory CD4+ T cells from blood. This receptor was taken from an adult in good health and CMV-seronegative.

The CDR3 DNA reads TGTGCCAGTAGTAAGGATTCAGCGGCCTACACCTTC. The encoded protein is CASSKDSAAYTF. This sequence joins TRBV2 and TRBJ1-2; D gene unclear. Germline assignment: CDR1 SNHLY and CDR2 FYNNEI. The V and J ends lost 9 bases and 10 bases respectively, with 18 bases between them. CDR3 length: 12 amino acids.